This T cell receptor (beta chain) stems from a study of blood T cell repertoires in COVID-19. Background on the study: Acute and convalescent COVID-19 samples came from the United States, Italy and Spain. PBMCs, B-cell-depleted T cells, or T cells provided the cDNA or gDNA that made up the material.

V was cut by 8 bases and J by 0 bases, with 5 bases left in between. The CDR3 spans 12 residues. The V gene's germline CDR1 is SNHLY and CDR2 FYNNEI. As handled by the study authors: By means of reference gene primer amplification, nucleated cell counts were estimated. This table comes from immunoSEQ multiplex PCR, and its TCRdb copy is limited to in-frame clones, with some not included. V and J calls and clone size are as listed in that table; D and trimming were resolved from the DNA. This repertoire shows roughly 250,000 clones, 70% to 90% found once; its top ten account for around 0.8%. The V gene is TRBV2, the J gene TRBJ1-5; D is uncertain. This receptor was identified in a woman in her twenties or thirties with acute or convalescent COVID-19. The sequenced material came from peripheral blood. CDR3 loop: CASHSSNQPQHF. Here the CDR3 DNA reads TGTGCCAGCCATTCTAGCAATCAGCCCCAGCATTTT.